The 16 T cell receptor beta chains below come from one sample, sequenced in a study of shared clonotypes between healthy human individuals. Sequencing used immunoSEQ multiplex PCR; TCRdb keeps in-frame clones, though not all of them. The table shows about 1.1 million clones, with approximately 80% occurring only once. The specimen sequenced was memory CD4+ T cells from PBMCs. Subset in this sample: CD45RA-negative fraction. The receptor set was obtained from a man aged 18 to 29 in good health. Some clones in this sample may be carry-over from other donors' samples.

The CDR3 spells CASSPTGRDEKLFF. CDR3 nucleotide sequence: TGTGCCAGCAGTCCCACCGGCAGGGATGAAAAACTGTTTTTT. The chain is built from TRBV7-2 and TRBJ1-4; the D gene is possibly TRBD1 (5 bases). Germline values: CDR1 SGHTA, CDR2 FQGNSA. CDR3 length: 14 residues. The ends were cut back, 6 bases at V and 6 bases at J, with 14 bases in the middle.

This rearrangement joins TRBV5-1 to TRBJ1-4, with a tentative D call TRBD1 (5 bases). V was clipped by 3 bases and J by 7 bases, with 16 bases between them. Looked up from germline, CDR1 is SGHRS and CDR2 is YFSETQ. The length of the CDR3 is 15 residues. This chain's CDR3 is CASSSGQSVGEKLFF. CDR3 coding DNA: TGCGCCAGCAGCTCCGGACAATCTGTGGGTGAAAAACTGTTTTTT.

As regards this clone: An end of the junction differs from the germline gene, which may be a read error. This chain joins TRBV18 and TRBJ2-7; maybe TRBD2 (6 bases). The length of the CDR3 is 19 residues. The germline gives CDR1 KGHSH, CDR2 LQKENI. CDR3 protein: CASAPEKWGVKQFPYEQYF. DNA of the CDR3: TGTGCCAGCGCACCCGAAAAGTGGGGGGTAAAACAGTTCCCCTACGAGCAGTACTTC.

This chain joins TRBV29-1 and TRBJ1-2, with D possibly TRBD1 on 5 matching bases. The length of the CDR3 is 14 residues. Germline assignment: CDR1 SQVTM and CDR2 ANQGSEA. The ends were cut back, 6 bases at V and 4 bases at J, with 18 bases in the middle. CDR3 sequence reads: CSVAQAPGGYGYTF. The CDR3, as DNA: TGCAGCGTCGCACAGGCCCCCGGTGGCTATGGCTACACCTTC.

The gene calls are TRBV28 and TRBJ1-2, with 7 bases identical to TRBD1. The CDR3 contains 18 residues. With 3 bases clipped from V and 3 bases from J, the junction kept 16 bases outside the gene matches. The germline gives CDR1 MDHEN, CDR2 SYDVKM. The CDR3 protein is CASSLVRRRGRWDYGYTF. CDR3 DNA: TGTGCCAGCAGTTTGGTTAGGCGTAGGGGGCGCTGGGACTATGGCTACACCTTC.

There are a few counts of this clone. This rearrangement joins TRBV30 to TRBJ2-5; D unresolved. The assigned J gene may be wrong: the sequence end matches TRBJ2-7 better. Germline CDR1 is GTSNPN and CDR2 is SVGIG (reference sequence). This CDR3 comprises 14 residues. CDR3 DNA: TGTGCCTGGAGTCGGTACCCCTTCTCCTACGAGCAGTACTTC. Its translation is CAWSRYPFSYEQYF.

This sequence joins TRBV15 and TRBJ1-2; unclear D gene. The CDR3 has 15 residues. Germline lookup yields CDR1 LNHNV and CDR2 YYDKDF (reference sequence). Trimming stripped 0 bases from V and 9 bases from J, with 17 bases between. CDR3 region: CATSRDRASVVCYTF. The CDR3, as DNA: TGTGCCACCAGCAGAGATCGTGCGTCTGTTGTTTGCTACACCTTC.

The V gene is TRBV10-3, the J gene TRBJ2-1; TRBD1 matches at 12 bases. V trimming: 5 bases; J trimming: 2 bases; junction bases outside the gene matches: 13. The CDR3 loop spans 19 amino acids. Germline-derived CDR1 and CDR2 are ENHRY and SYGVKD. The CDR3 DNA reads TGTGCCATCAGTAACCTGGGACAGGGGGCGGGAGGCGCCTACAATGAGCAGTTCTTC. Its protein is CAISNLGQGAGGAYNEQFF.

On this clone itself: Germline and junction disagree at one end, which may indicate a read error. The genes are TRBV2 and TRBJ1-2; no definite D call. The CDR3 runs to 11 residues. Looked up from germline, CDR1 is SNHLY and CDR2 is FYNNEI. The CDR3 coding sequence is TGTGCCAGCAGTGGTGGCAACCTCGAGCACTTC. Translating it yields CASSGGNLEHF.

V usage is TRBV19 and J usage is TRBJ2-1; TRBD1 or TRBD2 may be the D gene (5 bases each). This CDR3 contains 16 residues. With 6 bases removed from V and 7 bases from J, the gap between germline ends came to 22 bases. Germline lookup yields CDR1 LNHDA and CDR2 SQIVND (reference sequence). CDR3 region: CASRPYSGAVWNEQFF. CDR3 DNA: TGTGCCAGTAGGCCCTATTCCGGGGCCGTTTGGAATGAGCAGTTCTTC.

There are many counts of this clone. V usage is TRBV9 and J usage is TRBJ1-2; possibly TRBD1 for D (6 bases). Trimming stripped 2 bases from V and 3 bases from J, with 11 bases between. Germline CDR1 SGDLS, CDR2 YYNGEE. This CDR3 is built from 14 residues. The CDR3 reads CASSVSPGDYGYTF. The DNA for the CDR3 is TGTGCCAGCAGCGTCTCGCCAGGGGACTATGGCTACACCTTC.

This CDR3 reads CASSPRGTGGTTEAFF. CDR3 nucleotides: TGTGCCAGCAGCCCCCGGGGTACAGGCGGAACCACTGAAGCTTTCTTT. The chain joins TRBV9 to TRBJ1-1, with D possibly matching TRBD1 (5 bases). Trimming removed 4 bases from V and 4 bases from J, with 20 bases in between. The germline gives CDR1 SGDLS, CDR2 YYNGEE. This CDR3 contains 16 residues. The complete variable domain, with remaining parts taken from reference TRBV9 and TRBJ1-1, reads DSGVTQTPKHLITATGQRVTLRCSPRSGDLSVYWYQQSLDQGLQFLIQYYNGEERAKGNILERFSAQQFPDLHSELNLSSLELGDSALYFCASSPRGTGGTTEAFFGQGTRLTVV.

The rearrangement joins TRBV6-1 to TRBJ2-3, with 7 nucleotides matching TRBD1. Germline CDR1 reads MNHNS; CDR2 reads SASEGT. The J segment lost 1 base and the V segment lost 3 bases, leaving 10 bases of the junction unmatched. The CDR3 has 17 amino acids. The CDR3: CASSDRGPRRGTDTQYF. The DNA of the CDR3 is TGTGCCAGCAGTGATAGGGGGCCAAGAAGGGGCACAGATACGCAGTATTTT.

The chain links TRBV28 to TRBJ2-7, with a possible D match to TRBD2 (6 bases). The CDR3 contains 17 residues. Trimming removed 7 bases at V and 5 bases at J, with 27 bases between. Germline CDR1 is MDHEN and CDR2 is SYDVKM. The CDR3 nucleotides are TGTGCCAGCATTGACGGACCGGGACTTAACACCGGGGACGAGCAGTACTTC. Protein: CASIDGPGLNTGDEQYF.

The sample holds a few counts of this clone. The chain employs TRBV19 and TRBJ1-1; D is unresolved. Trimming removed 6 bases at V and 1 base at J, with 9 bases between. The germline gives CDR1 LNHDA, CDR2 SQIVND (reference sequence). There are 13 residues in the CDR3. CDR3 sequence reads: CASSRGRNTEAFF. In nucleotides, the CDR3 is TGTGCCAGTAGCCGCGGACGGAACACTGAAGCTTTCTTT.

As concerns this clone: A read error may be the cause here, since a much bigger clone is one base away. This chain joins TRBV13 and TRBJ2-7; D is unclear. V lost 5 bases and J lost 0, with 5 bases in between. The germline V gene has CDR1 PRHDT and CDR2 FYEKMQ (reference sequence). The CDR3 totals 12 residues. The CDR3 sequence: CASSRSSYEQYF. The CDR3 nucleotides read TGTGCCAGCAGCAGGTCCTCCTACGAGCAGTACTTC.